A single sample gave rise to the 14 T cell receptor beta chains below, sequenced in a study of blood T cell repertoires in COVID-19. Produced via immunoSEQ multiplex PCR; TCRdb's table is partial and in-frame only. The sample has about 360,000 clones, roughly 86% seen once. The sequenced sample was peripheral blood. All receptors derive from a human donor in a cohort sampled during active COVID-19.

V is TRBV5-1 and J is TRBJ2-5, with 8 bases matching TRBD1. The ends lost 5 bases at V and 1 base at J; junction bases unmatched: 4. The CDR3 is 14 residues long. Germline CDR1 SGHRS, CDR2 YFSETQ. The CDR3 sequence: CASRPGQGQETQYF. CDR3 nucleotides: TGCGCCAGCAGACCCGGACAGGGCCAAGAGACCCAGTACTTC.

This chain uses TRBV4-1 with TRBJ1-2; TRBD1 might be the D (6 bases). The CDR3 consists of 16 residues. The ends were cut back, 1 base at V and 0 bases at J, with 12 bases in the middle. Germline CDR1 is MGHRA and CDR2 is YSYEKL. In nucleotides, the CDR3 is TGCGCCAGCAGCCAAGGGATACAGGGCCCTAACTATGGCTACACCTTC. This gives the protein CASSQGIQGPNYGYTF.

This clone has a count of ten or more. The gene calls are TRBV5-1 and TRBJ1-4; possibly TRBD1 for D (5 bases). Trimming pared 3 bases from V and 5 bases from J, leaving 17 bases between. CDR3 size: 16 residues. The germline CDR1 and CDR2 sequences are SGHRS and YFSETQ. This CDR3 is CASSSVRWGDNEKLFF. The CDR3 region has the DNA TGCGCCAGCAGCTCGGTCCGGTGGGGGGACAATGAAAAACTGTTTTTT.

V and J are TRBV7-9 and TRBJ1-2; D is unclear. The CDR3 length is 15 residues. Trimming took 5 bases from V and 1 from J, leaving 14 bases between them. Germline assignment: CDR1 SEHNR and CDR2 FQNEAQ (reference sequence). The CDR3 sequence is CASSTTPNRNYGYTF. For the CDR3, the DNA is TGTGCCAGCAGCACAACCCCGAACCGTAACTATGGCTACACCTTC.

This clone was seen a handful of times. CDR3 sequence (DNA): TGTGCCAGCAGCCAAGTCCCAGTTCGGGCTGGAAACACCATATATTTT. This encodes CASSQVPVRAGNTIYF. The rearrangement joins TRBV3-1 (or the pseudogene TRBV3-2) to TRBJ1-3; D remains unclear. The CDR3 loop spans 16 amino acids. Germline CDR1 reads LGHDT; CDR2 reads YNNKEL (reference sequence). V was trimmed by 1 base and J by 2 bases, leaving 12 bases between them.

The chain recombines TRBV13 with TRBJ2-7; 9 nucleotides align to TRBD2. Losses at the gene ends were 5 bases for V and 5 bases for J; bases not matched to a gene: 7. The CDR3 totals 14 residues. CDR1 and CDR2 from the germline V gene are PRHDT and FYEKMQ (reference sequence). The DNA of the CDR3 is TGTGCCAGCAGCCTCCGGACTAGCGTCGACGAGCAGTACTTC. Translated: CASSLRTSVDEQYF.

A single count supports this clone. Within the sample, other DNA sequences also encode this same CDR3. V and J are TRBV5-1 and TRBJ2-1; TRBD1 is a possible D gene (5 bases). CDR1 is SGHRS and CDR2 is YFSETQ in the germline V gene. The CDR3 loop spans 15 amino acids. V was cut by 2 bases and J by 0 bases, with 9 bases left in between. The CDR3 reads CASSLEGVSYNEQFF. CDR3 nucleotides: TGCGCCAGCAGCTTAGAAGGGGTCTCCTACAATGAGCAGTTCTTC.

The chain employs TRBV19 and TRBJ2-2; D may be TRBD2 (6 bases). This CDR3 contains 16 residues. The V end lost 5 bases, the J end lost 4 bases, and 17 bases lay between the germline ends. Germline assignment: CDR1 LNHDA and CDR2 SQIVND (reference sequence). The CDR3 region is CASSWGRIPSTGELFF. The CDR3 nucleotides are TGTGCCAGTAGTTGGGGGAGGATCCCAAGCACCGGGGAGCTGTTTTTT.

The chain links TRBV5-5 to TRBJ2-7; 10 positions agree with TRBD1. Germline lookup yields CDR1 SGHKS and CDR2 YYEKEE (reference sequence). Unmatched junction bases numbered 3, after V lost 4 bases and J lost 2 bases. The CDR3 has 14 amino acids. The CDR3 DNA sequence: TGTGCCAGCAGCGCTGGACAGGGGGCCTACGAGCAGTACTTC. Its protein product is CASSAGQGAYEQYF. The variable domain in full, completed from reference TRBV5-5 and TRBJ2-7, reads DAGVTQSPTHLIKTRGQQVTLRCSPISGHKSVSWYQQVLGQGPQFIFQYYEKEERGRGNFPDRFSARQFPNYSSELNVNALLLGDSALYLCASSAGQGAYEQYFGPGTRLTVT.

This clone was counted only a few times. This chain joins TRBV5-1 and TRBJ2-1; 8 bases match TRBD2. V shed 9 bases and J 4 bases; nucleotides not matched to a gene: 12. Germline CDR1 is SGHRS and CDR2 is YFSETQ. This CDR3 has 15 amino acids. CDR3 nucleotide sequence: TGCGCCACCACGAGAATGGCGGGAGGATACAATGAGCAGTTCTTC. Protein: CATTRMAGGYNEQFF. Full variable domain (missing parts from reference TRBV5-1 and TRBJ2-1): KAGVTQTPRYLIKTRGQQVTLSCSPISGHRSVSWYQQTPGQGLQFLFEYFSETQRNKGNFPGRFSGRQFSNSRSEMNVSTLELGDSALYLCATTRMAGGYNEQFFGPGTRLTVL.

The chain employs TRBV19 and TRBJ1-5; the match to TRBD1 covers 11 bases. The CDR3 runs to 16 residues. CDR1 is LNHDA and CDR2 is SQIVND in the germline V gene (reference sequence). With V trimmed by 4 bases and J by 4 bases, 6 bases remained unmatched. The CDR3 here is CASSTRDRGINQPQHF. In DNA, the CDR3 is TGTGCCAGTAGTACCCGGGACAGGGGGATTAATCAGCCCCAGCATTTT. Full variable domain (missing parts from reference TRBV19 and TRBJ1-5): DGGITQSPKYLFRKEGQNVTLSCEQNLNHDAMYWYRQDPGQGLRLIYYSQIVNDFQKGDIAEGYSVSREKKESFPLTVTSAQKNPTAFYLCASSTRDRGINQPQHFGDGTRLSIL.

In this sample, this clone turned up many times. The CDR3 coding sequence is TGTGCCAGCAGCTTAGTTCCGACAGGGGTCAAGACCCAGTACTTC. Residues: CASSLVPTGVKTQYF. The rearrangement links TRBV11-2 to TRBJ2-5, with 8 bases identical to TRBD1. V trimming: 1 base; J trimming: 6 bases; junction bases outside the gene matches: 7. The germline gives CDR1 SGHAT, CDR2 FQNNGV. This CDR3 is 15 amino acids long.

V gene TRBV10-3 combines with J gene TRBJ2-3; 8 bases fit TRBD2. Germline V gene lookup returns CDR1 ENHRY and CDR2 SYGVKD. CDR3 length: 14 amino acids. V shed 6 bases and J 5 bases; nucleotides not matched to a gene: 7. This chain's CDR3 is CAISAGTRGDTQYF. The CDR3 coding sequence is TGTGCCATCAGCGCTGGGACTAGAGGAGATACGCAGTATTTT.

The CDR3 nucleotides read TGTGCCAGCAGCCCGGGACAGGGGGTGGAGACCCAGTACTTC. Its translation is CASSPGQGVETQYF. The chain uses TRBV13 and TRBJ2-5, with 11 bases fitting TRBD1. Germline values: CDR1 PRHDT, CDR2 FYEKMQ (reference sequence). Trimming at V came to 5 bases and at J to 5 bases, leaving 4 bases not matched to a gene. The CDR3 runs to 14 residues. The full variable domain, rest sourced from reference TRBV13 and TRBJ2-5, is AAGVIQSPRHLIKEKRETATLKCYPIPRHDTVYWYQQGPGQDPQFLISFYEKMQSDKGSIPDRFSAQQFSDYHSELNMSSLELGDSALYFCASSPGQGVETQYFGPGTRLLVL.